This T cell receptor (beta chain) was retrieved from a study of long-term antiretroviral therapy in people with HIV. The content of samples before DNA extraction was about 0.95-10 million cryopreserved PBMC. At the survey level, the v3.0 immunoSEQ assay was run. Using immunoSEQ multiplex PCR, the repertoire was profiled, and TCRdb retains in-frame clones only, with some absent. The sample has about 20,000 clones; 85% to 90% are singletons. Of note for this clone: Its cognate antigen is unknown.

Germline V CDR1 and CDR2: MNHEY, SMNVEV (reference sequence). This CDR3 spans 16 amino acids. J gave up 2 bases and V 6 bases, and 11 bases lay outside the gene matches. Findings of the study overall: Among HIV repertoires, CDR3 length ranges were narrower than those of controls. Although diversity increased after ART, it remained lower than in transplant donor controls.

Sample: unsorted PBMCs, taken 1.8 years before starting antiretroviral therapy. The rearrangement joins TRBV27 to TRBJ2-3, with 7 nucleotides matching TRBD1. This TCR was sampled from a woman aged 30 to 39 with HIV. The CDR3 sequence is CASRTGTVPFTDTQYF. In nucleotides, the CDR3 is TGTGCCAGCAGGACCGGGACAGTACCTTTCACAGATACGCAGTATTTT.